By share, the clone carrying this T cell receptor beta chain ranks as large. The record originates from a study of patients and donors after allogeneic stem cell transplantation. The J segment lost 5 bases and the V segment lost 5 bases, leaving 11 bases of the junction unmatched. This CDR3 spans 14 amino acids. CDR1 is DFQATT and CDR2 is SNEGSKA in the germline V gene (reference sequence). TCRdb independently ran MiXCR on the RT-PCR reads; one entry per CDR3 protein. The data contain 15,000 to 20,000 distinct CDR3 sequences, 4.5% to 5.5% of them singletons. Sequences were obtained from blood, either unsorted or a sorted T cell fraction (not recorded which). The sequence was obtained from a human donor who was either an allogeneic HSCT recipient or a stem cell or donor lymphocyte infusion donor (not recorded which). It is not recorded whose cells these are; they may come from a transplant donor. This sequence joins TRBV20-1 and TRBJ2-7, with 8 positions matching TRBD2. CDR3 region: CSAAKLSGNDEQYF. The CDR3 DNA reads TGCAGTGCTGCTAAACTTAGCGGGAACGACGAGCAGTACTTC.